The 18 T cell receptor beta chains given below trace back to one sample, sequenced in a study of CD8+CD57+ T cells in acquired aplastic anemia (dated by TCRdb to 2016 to 2019). Sequenced using an Illumina HiSeq 2000. Profiling of TCR beta VDJ combinations and CDR3 sequences used genomic DNA as the template. Using fastp trimming at Q25 and MiXCR clonotype assembly, TCRdb reanalyzed the public sequencing data and kept in-frame beta chains. Each CDR3 protein appears once, grouped with its most common genes and DNA. Recorded for this sample are roughly 63,000 distinct CDR3 sequences; under 65% of them occurred a single time. The ten most abundant clones make up around 8.3% of the sample. Sequencing was performed on sorted CD4+, CD8+, or CD8+CD57+ T cells (not recorded which) from PBMCs. These receptors originate from a human donor in good health, serving as a control.

The chain is built from TRBV18 and TRBJ1-1, with 7 bases identical to TRBD1. V shed 4 bases and J 1 base; nucleotides not matched to a gene: 3. In germline, CDR1 is KGHSH, CDR2 LQKENI. There are 14 residues in the CDR3. The chain's CDR3 is CASSQTGSNTEAFF. The CDR3 nucleotides read TGTGCCAGCTCACAGACAGGGTCGAACACTGAAGCTTTCTTT.

This clonotype has at least ten counts. J is TRBJ2-7 and V is TRBV6-2 or TRBV6-3; TRBD2 agrees at 7 bases. CDR1 and CDR2 (germline): MNHEY, SVGEGT. CDR3 length equals 15 residues. Germline trimming cut 6 bases from V and 2 bases from J; bases unmatched to any gene: 10. The CDR3 sequence is CASSHGGLLTYEQYF. The CDR3 DNA sequence: TGTGCCAGCAGCCACGGGGGACTATTGACCTACGAGCAGTACTTC.

A word on this clonotype: At one end, the junction sequence differs from germline, possibly due to a read error. This chain uses TRBV25-1 with TRBJ2-1; the match to TRBD2 covers 8 bases. Germline V CDR1 and CDR2: MGHDK, SYGVNS. The CDR3 totals 16 residues. CDR3 coding DNA: TGTGCCAGCAGTTCTTTAGCGGGGCCACACTACAACGAGCAGTTCTTC. It is translated as CASSSLAGPHYNEQFF.

This clonotype was counted many times. The rearrangement uses TRBV27 and TRBJ2-7; maybe TRBD2 (5 bases). The CDR3 is 15 residues long. Trimming left V 5 bases short and J 5 bases short, with 19 bases between. Germline V lookup: CDR1 MNHEY, CDR2 SMNVEV (reference sequence). The CDR3 protein is CASSTPGLSRDEQYF. The CDR3 nucleotides read TGTGCCAGCAGTACTCCGGGATTAAGCCGTGACGAGCAGTACTTC.

Of note for this clonotype: A read error is possible here, since a much larger clone lies one base away. This sequence joins TRBV4-1 and TRBJ1-4, with D possibly being TRBD1 (5 bases). CDR3 length: 15 amino acids. V lost 0 bases and J 7 bases, leaving 12 bases between the germline ends. The germline gives CDR1 MGHRA, CDR2 YSYEKL. This CDR3 is CASSQETWGSEKLFF. CDR3 in DNA: TGCGCCAGCAGCCAAGAAACCTGGGGGAGTGAAAAACTGTTTTTT.

This rearrangement joins TRBV6-5 to TRBJ1-2, with D possibly matching TRBD1 (5 bases). Trimming removed 0 bases at V and 8 bases at J, with 10 bases between. CDR1 and CDR2 from the germline V gene are MNHEY and SVGAGI. CDR3 length: 13 amino acids. As DNA, the CDR3 is TGTGCCAGCAGTTACTCCAGGGCACGGGGCTACACCTTC. Translating gives CASSYSRARGYTF.

The J gene is TRBJ1-1, the V gene TRBV5-4, with unresolved D. V was pared by 4 bases and J by 3 bases, with 13 bases between. Germline V CDR1 and CDR2: SGHNT, YYREEE (reference sequence). The length of the CDR3 is 14 residues. For the CDR3, the DNA is TGTGCCAGCAGCCCTGGTACGTCGTACACTGAAGCTTTCTTT. Amino acids: CASSPGTSYTEAFF.

The CDR3 region has the DNA TGCAGCGTTGTTAGGCAGGGGGAGACCCAGTACTTC. It is translated as CSVVRQGETQYF. This sequence joins TRBV29-1 and TRBJ2-5; perhaps TRBD1 as D (6 bases). With 4 bases removed from V and 5 bases from J, the gap between germline ends came to 11 bases. CDR1 is SQVTM, CDR2 ANQGSEA, per germline. CDR3 length equals 12 residues.

V gene TRBV10-3 combines with J gene TRBJ1-2; 7 bases map to TRBD1. CDR3 size: 15 residues. J gave up 7 bases and V 8 bases, and 16 bases lay outside the gene matches. Germline V CDR1 and CDR2: ENHRY, SYGVKD. The CDR3 loop reads CAIDGGGMPSSGYTF. The CDR3 region has the DNA TGTGCCATCGATGGAGGGGGCATGCCGAGTAGTGGCTACACCTTC.

This clonotype was observed at least ten times. This chain connects TRBV27 to TRBJ2-1; D is unclear. The V and J ends lost 6 bases and 0 bases respectively, with 12 bases between them. This CDR3 has 15 amino acids. Germline V gene data show CDR1 as MNHEY and CDR2 as SMNVEV (reference sequence). In DNA, the CDR3 is TGTGCCAGCAGGGGGTACCTTTACTCCTACAATGAGCAGTTCTTC. Translation: CASRGYLYSYNEQFF.

The CDR3 nucleotides are TGTGCCAGCAGCTTAGTTGGGGCCAGCACAGATACGCAGTATTTT. Its translation: CASSLVGASTDTQYF. V gene TRBV7-3 combines with J gene TRBJ2-3; perhaps TRBD1 as D (5 bases). The CDR3 has 15 amino acids. Germline CDR1 reads SGHTA; CDR2 reads FQGTGA. Trimming left V 2 bases short and J 0 bases short, with 9 bases between.

V and J are TRBV29-1 and TRBJ1-1; possible D gene TRBD1, 5 bases. Germline CDR1 reads SQVTM; CDR2 reads ANQGSEA. The length of the CDR3 is 15 residues. The germline V and J ends were trimmed by 4 bases and 4 bases, with 19 bases remaining between them. CDR3 amino acids: CSVAPADGALTEAFF. The CDR3 DNA follows: TGCAGCGTTGCCCCAGCCGACGGGGCCCTCACTGAAGCTTTCTTT.

V gene TRBV12-3 or TRBV12-4 combines with J gene TRBJ2-7; a possible D gene is TRBD1 (6 bases). CDR3 length: 14 amino acids. Trimming took 6 bases from V and 6 from J, leaving 18 bases between them. CDR3 in DNA: TGTGCCAGCAGCCAGGTCAGGGGTGGTCTCGAGCAGTACTTC. It yields the protein CASSQVRGGLEQYF.

The chain employs TRBV10-3 and TRBJ2-5, with TRBD1 as a possible D gene (6 bases). Germline CDR1 ENHRY, CDR2 SYGVKD. Trimming shortened V by 5 bases and J by 1 base, and 11 bases separated the two germline ends. The CDR3 loop spans 14 amino acids. CDR3 amino acids: CAISLSGAQETQYF. CDR3 in DNA: TGTGCCATCAGTCTTTCAGGGGCCCAAGAGACCCAGTACTTC.

This clonotype was observed many times. The chain has TRBV7-9 and TRBJ2-1; D not certain. The CDR3 is 16 residues long. The V gene lost 2 bases and the J gene lost 2 bases, with 13 bases spanning the gap. The germline V gene encodes CDR1 SEHNR and CDR2 FQNEAQ (reference sequence). The CDR3 spells CASSLTAYKPYNEQFF. The DNA of the CDR3 is TGTGCCAGCAGCTTAACAGCGTACAAACCCTACAATGAGCAGTTCTTC.

This chain links TRBV7-6 with TRBJ2-5, with a possible D match to TRBD1 (5 bases). Deletions cut 3 bases from V and 0 bases from J, with 11 bases between. CDR3 size: 15 residues. Germline-derived CDR1 and CDR2 are SGHVS and FNYEAQ. The CDR3 DNA reads as TGTGCCAGCAGCTTGGTGGGGCGCTACCAAGAGACCCAGTACTTC. It translates to CASSLVGRYQETQYF.

The chain couples TRBV2 to TRBJ2-7; D possibly corresponds to TRBD1 (5 bases). Germline V gives CDR1 SNHLY, CDR2 FYNNEI. The CDR3 is 12 amino acids. Between the trimmed V and J ends, which lost 5 bases and 6 bases, there was a span of 11 bases. DNA of the CDR3: TGTGCCAGCAGTTTCGACAGACCCGAGCAGTACTTC. The encoded protein is CASSFDRPEQYF.

There are many counts of this clonotype. The V and J genes are TRBV19 and TRBJ2-1; TRBD2 matches at 10 bases. The CDR3 has 15 amino acids. CDR1 is LNHDA and CDR2 is SQIVND in the germline V gene (reference sequence). V dropped 6 bases and J dropped 6; count of bases not matched to a gene: 8. CDR3 amino acids: CASRTSGLSVNEQFF. The CDR3 coding sequence is TGTGCCAGTAGGACTAGCGGGTTGTCGGTCAATGAGCAGTTCTTC.